One sample yielded the 9 T cell receptor beta chains listed below, sequenced in a study of T-cell memory formation after mild COVID-19. MiXCR, applied by TCRdb to the 5' RACE reads, yields one record per CDR3 protein. The sample has about 340,000 distinct CDR3 sequences, around a sixth seen once; the top ten hold more than 20%. The sequenced material came from PBMCs or a T cell subset sorted from them (not recorded which). These receptors all stem from a man between 18 and 35 years old who had mild COVID-19 (a few samples of this study predate the infection). Cell type and time point are not known.

This clonotype was seen ten or more times. The rearrangement links TRBV5-6 to TRBJ1-1; D remains ambiguous. CDR3 length equals 17 residues. The V end lost 1 base, the J end lost 4 bases, and 20 bases lay between the germline ends. The germline CDR1 and CDR2 sequences are SGHDT and YYEEEE. CDR3 sequence reads: CASSLTTWERGSTEAFF. In DNA, the CDR3 is TGTGCCAGCAGCTTGACTACGTGGGAACGGGGAAGCACTGAAGCTTTCTTT.

The chain has TRBV5-1 and TRBJ1-1; TRBD1 matches at 8 bases. V was pared by 5 bases and J by 7 bases, with 13 bases of the junction left unmatched. CDR1 and CDR2 from the germline V gene are SGHRS and YFSETQ. The CDR3 is 15 amino acids. CDR3: CASRGGRGLTREAFF. The CDR3 DNA reads as TGCGCCAGCAGGGGGGGCAGGGGGCTCACTCGTGAAGCTTTCTTT.

The chain recombines TRBV2 with TRBJ1-3, with D maybe TRBD1 (6 bases). V gave up 9 bases and J gave up 9 bases, with 24 bases separating them. The CDR3 is 15 residues long. Germline values: CDR1 SNHLY, CDR2 FYNNEI. The CDR3 sequence is CASRAGGDLVGTIYF. Here the CDR3 DNA reads TGTGCCAGTCGAGCGGGGGGCGACCTCGTGGGCACCATATATTTT.

This clonotype turned up a few times. The J gene is TRBJ2-3, the V gene TRBV6-5, with D perhaps given as TRBD1 or TRBD2 (5 bases each). Germline CDR1 is MNHEY and CDR2 is SVGAGI. Trimming took off 2 bases at V and 5 bases at J, with 11 bases between the two ends. The CDR3 is 14 amino acids. CDR3 coding DNA: TGTGCCAGCAGTTACCGGGACGTCGTAGATACGCAGTATTTT. Protein product: CASSYRDVVDTQYF.

The J gene is TRBJ2-5, the V gene TRBV12-3 or TRBV12-4; D gene ambiguous. The CDR3 totals 13 residues. Between the trimmed V and J ends, which lost 3 bases and 5 bases, there was a span of 10 bases. CDR3 bases: TGTGCCAGCAGTTTCCCTCCCCGGGAGACCCAGTACTTC. The encoded protein is CASSFPPRETQYF.

The rearrangement links TRBV6-2 or TRBV6-3 to TRBJ2-2; weak D call: TRBD2 (6 bases). The CDR3 is 14 amino acids. V lost 5 bases to trimming and J lost 6 bases, with 13 bases between them. CDR1 and CDR2 (germline): MNHEY, SVGEGT. The CDR3 reads CASSPTTSSGELFF. In DNA, the CDR3 is TGTGCCAGCAGTCCAACGACTAGTTCCGGGGAGCTGTTTTTT.

V is TRBV19 and J is TRBJ1-1, with a possible D match to TRBD1 (5 bases). The CDR3 extends over 13 amino acids. Per the germline V gene, CDR1 is LNHDA and CDR2 is SQIVND (reference sequence). V lost 3 bases to trimming and J lost 8 bases, with 13 bases between them. CDR3 in DNA: TGTGCCAGTAGTATTCAAACAGGCGGCGAAGCTTTCTTT. Translation: CASSIQTGGEAFF.

The chain joins TRBV27 to TRBJ1-1; the D is unclear. CDR1 is MNHEY and CDR2 is SMNVEV in the germline V gene (reference sequence). The CDR3 runs 11 residues. Trimming stripped 4 bases from V and 8 bases from J, with 8 bases between. CDR3 loop: CASSSVGEAFF. The CDR3 region has the DNA TGTGCCAGCAGTTCCGTTGGAGAAGCTTTCTTT.

This clonotype was detected many times. This chain uses TRBV12-3 or TRBV12-4 with TRBJ1-6; D possibly corresponds to TRBD1 (6 bases). This CDR3 has 15 residues. Trimming left V 7 bases short and J 6 bases short, with 16 bases between. DNA for the CDR3: TGTGCCAGCACCGTTGGACAGCAGATTAATTCACCCCTCCACTTT. Encoded protein: CASTVGQQINSPLHF.